One sample yielded the 30 T cell receptor beta chains listed below, sequenced in a study of blood T cell repertoires in COVID-19. Here immunoSEQ multiplex PCR was the method, and the copy in TCRdb shows in-frame clones only, minus some. Among some 200,000 clones listed, about 83% were seen once. Sequenced: PBMCs or T cells enriched from blood (not recorded which). All receptors come from a woman aged 50 to 60 who had been exposed to COVID-19.

The rearrangement joins TRBV11-2 to TRBJ2-7; 9 bases line up with TRBD2. The CDR3 has 14 amino acids. Germline V gene data show CDR1 as SGHAT and CDR2 as FQNNGV. V shed 5 bases and J 2 bases; nucleotides not matched to a gene: 4. This chain's CDR3 is CASSPRGGAYEQYF. CDR3 DNA: TGTGCCAGCAGCCCGCGGGGGGGCGCCTACGAGCAGTACTTC.

This chain joins TRBV5-5 and TRBJ2-2; 11 nucleotides match TRBD2. The junction had 7 bases not matched to a gene; V was cut back by 2 bases and J by 4 bases. This CDR3 contains 17 residues. CDR1 is SGHKS, CDR2 YYEKEE, per germline (reference sequence). The CDR3 protein is CASSLIAGGPSTGELFF. Written as DNA, the CDR3 is TGTGCCAGCAGCTTAATAGCGGGGGGGCCTTCCACCGGGGAGCTGTTTTTT.

The chain has TRBV9 and TRBJ1-3, with D perhaps TRBD1 (6 bases). From germline, CDR1 is SGDLS and CDR2 YYNGEE. The V end lost 3 bases, the J end lost 0 bases, and 13 bases lay between the germline ends. CDR3 length: 16 residues. CDR3 bases: TGTGCCAGCAGCGGGCGGACAGTCCTCTCTGGAAACACCATATATTTT. Translated, it gives CASSGRTVLSGNTIYF.

The J gene is TRBJ2-3, the V gene TRBV5-5; the match to TRBD2 covers 7 bases. Germline V gene sequence: CDR1 SGHKS, CDR2 YYEKEE (reference sequence). Trimming took 3 bases from V and 2 from J; bases not matched to a gene: 3. This CDR3 is built from 14 residues. The CDR3 is CASSSGLDTDTQYF. Written as DNA, the CDR3 is TGTGCCAGCAGCTCAGGACTAGACACAGATACGCAGTATTTT.

The V gene is TRBV7-2, the J gene TRBJ2-2; 11 bases are shared with TRBD2. The ends lost 4 bases at V and 7 bases at J; junction bases unmatched: 2. The CDR3 length is 14 residues. Germline CDR1 SGHTA, CDR2 FQGNSA. CDR3 bases: TGTGCCAGCAGCTATACTAGCGGGGGCGGGGAGCTGTTTTTT. This gives the protein CASSYTSGGGELFF.

The chain links TRBV24-1 to TRBJ2-5; 8 bases map to TRBD1. J gave up 3 bases and V 4 bases, and 3 bases lay outside the gene matches. The CDR3 extends over 14 amino acids. The germline CDR1 and CDR2 sequences are KGHDR and SFDVKD. For the CDR3, the DNA is TGTGCCACCAGTGACCCGGACAGGGAAGAGACCCAGTACTTC. Its protein product is CATSDPDREETQYF.

The chain uses TRBV5-5 and TRBJ2-2, with no clear D. Germline V gene lookup returns CDR1 SGHKS and CDR2 YYEKEE (reference sequence). V shed 2 bases and J shed 4 bases, with 15 bases lying between them. The CDR3 loop spans 16 amino acids. The CDR3 DNA is TGTGCCAGCAGCTTACTCCCTCGAGCAGGCACCGGGGAGCTGTTTTTT. It codes for CASSLLPRAGTGELFF.

The chain carries TRBV12-3 or TRBV12-4 and TRBJ1-5, with 7 nucleotides matching TRBD1. CDR3 size: 13 residues. V lost 6 bases and J lost 5; bases outside the gene matches: 4. CDR3 DNA: TGTGCCAGCAGCGGTGGGACAGATCAGCCCCAGCATTTT. Its translation is CASSGGTDQPQHF.

The V gene is TRBV6-1, the J gene TRBJ1-2; D might be TRBD1 (5 bases). Germline V gene sequence: CDR1 MNHNS, CDR2 SASEGT. This CDR3 contains 16 residues. V lost 0 bases and J lost 3, with 14 bases in between. CDR3 sequence reads: CASSEAGGSTDYGYTF. The CDR3 nucleotides are TGTGCCAGCAGTGAAGCGGGGGGAAGCACCGACTATGGCTACACCTTC.

Written as DNA, the CDR3 is TGTGCCAGCAAGAACAGCCGGAACACTGAAGCTTTCTTT. This gives the protein CASKNSRNTEAFF. The chain is built from TRBV28 and TRBJ1-1; no firm D call. With 7 bases removed from V and 1 base from J, the gap between germline ends came to 10 bases. The CDR3 length is 13 residues. The germline V gene has CDR1 MDHEN and CDR2 SYDVKM.

J is TRBJ1-2 and V is TRBV30; D gene uncertain. The CDR3 runs 13 residues. CDR1 and CDR2 from the germline V gene are GTSNPN and SVGIG (reference sequence). V lost 0 bases to trimming and J lost 4 bases, with 9 bases between them. The CDR3 is CAWSVGGFYGYTF. In nucleotides, the CDR3 is TGTGCCTGGAGTGTAGGCGGATTCTATGGCTACACCTTC.

J is TRBJ1-2 and V is TRBV6-2 or TRBV6-3; 7 nucleotides agree with TRBD1. The CDR3 is made up of 15 amino acids. The trim removed 0 bases at V and 2 bases at J, leaving 3 bases unmatched. Germline V gene lookup returns CDR1 MNHEY and CDR2 SVGEGT. The CDR3 is CASSYSSTGNYGYTF. CDR3 DNA: TGTGCCAGCAGTTACTCTTCGACAGGGAACTATGGCTACACCTTC.

V gene TRBV27 combines with J gene TRBJ1-1; maybe TRBD1 (6 bases). Germline values: CDR1 MNHEY, CDR2 SMNVEV (reference sequence). The CDR3 runs 14 residues. Deletions cut 6 bases from V and 3 bases from J, with 14 bases between. CDR3 sequence: CASRSQGLDTEAFF. The CDR3 DNA reads TGTGCCAGCAGGTCACAGGGTTTGGACACTGAAGCTTTCTTT.

V and J are TRBV12-5 and TRBJ2-7; D remains ambiguous. Between the trimmed V and J ends, which lost 5 bases and 7 bases, there was a span of 12 bases. The CDR3 spans 12 residues. Germline V CDR1 and CDR2: LGHNT, FRNRAP. The DNA of the CDR3 is TGTGCTAGTGGTCCCGGTCCCCGGGAGCAGTACTTC. Protein: CASGPGPREQYF.

This clone was counted between two and nine times. This chain uses TRBV12-3 or TRBV12-4 with TRBJ1-1, with 10 bases matching TRBD1. CDR3 length: 13 amino acids. J was trimmed by 6 bases and V by 7 bases; bases with no gene match: 5. The CDR3 loop reads CASNRQGASEAFF. The CDR3 DNA reads TGTGCCAGCAACCGACAGGGGGCGTCTGAAGCTTTCTTT.

The chain combines TRBV7-2 with TRBJ1-4, with a possible D match to TRBD1 (5 bases). Trimming took 2 bases from V and 3 from J, leaving 10 bases between them. The germline V gene encodes CDR1 SGHTA and CDR2 FQGNSA. The CDR3 loop spans 15 amino acids. The CDR3 is CASSLQGLSNEKLFF. In DNA, the CDR3 is TGTGCCAGCAGCTTACAGGGCTTGTCTAATGAAAAACTGTTTTTT.

The genes are TRBV6-1 and TRBJ2-6, with D perhaps TRBD2 (6 bases). The CDR3 has 18 amino acids. Germline V lookup: CDR1 MNHNS, CDR2 SASEGT. V lost 2 bases and J lost 0, with 14 bases in between. Here the CDR3 DNA reads TGTGCCAGCAGTGAATGGGTTGTCGGGAGCTCTGGGGCCAACGTCCTGACTTTC. This codes for CASSEWVVGSSGANVLTF.

This clone was recorded a few times. The chain carries TRBV6-1 and TRBJ2-7; 7 bases line up with TRBD1. Trimming cost V 1 base and J 0 bases; bases outside gene matches: 6. CDR3 length: 16 residues. Germline assignment: CDR1 MNHNS and CDR2 SASEGT. CDR3 sequence (DNA): TGTGCCAGCAGTGAAGTGACGGGGACAGCCTCCTACGAGCAGTACTTC. This codes for CASSEVTGTASYEQYF.

This chain links TRBV28 with TRBJ1-5; 10 nucleotides line up with TRBD1. The CDR3 has 17 residues. Per the germline V gene, CDR1 is MDHEN and CDR2 is SYDVKM. The V segment lost 7 bases and the J segment 1 base; nucleotides outside the gene matches: 10. The CDR3 is CASNSGQGVWSNQPQHF. CDR3 bases: TGTGCCAGCAACTCCGGACAGGGGGTTTGGAGCAATCAGCCCCAGCATTTT.

This clone has just one count. The rearrangement uses TRBV7-8 and TRBJ1-1; D gene unclear. Trimming pared 7 bases from V and 8 bases from J, leaving 17 bases between. CDR1 and CDR2 from the germline V gene are SGHVS and FQNEAQ. The CDR3 length is 13 residues. CDR3 bases: TGTGCCAGCACCAACGTCCATTCGAGAGAAGCTTTCTTT. Its protein is CASTNVHSREAFF.

The V and J genes are TRBV19 and TRBJ2-3; no reliable D call. The V end lost 5 bases, the J end lost 2 bases, and 8 bases lay between the germline ends. The CDR3 runs to 13 residues. Per germline, CDR1 LNHDA and CDR2 SQIVND (reference sequence). The CDR3 DNA follows: TGTGCCAGTAGTTCTACGAACACAGATACGCAGTATTTT. It translates to CASSSTNTDTQYF.

V gene TRBV7-9 combines with J gene TRBJ1-3; D ambiguous. Germline V gives CDR1 SEHNR, CDR2 FQNEAQ (reference sequence). V shed 0 bases and J shed 4 bases, with 13 bases lying between them. The CDR3 has 16 residues. The DNA of the CDR3 is TGTGCCAGCAGCTTAGCCCTAGGAGTGATCGGAAACACCATATATTTT. Translation: CASSLALGVIGNTIYF.

The chain employs TRBV28 and TRBJ1-2, with D perhaps TRBD1 (6 bases). The ends were cut back, 7 bases at V and 2 bases at J, with 17 bases in the middle. The V gene's germline CDR1 is MDHEN and CDR2 SYDVKM. The CDR3 runs to 15 residues. The CDR3, as DNA: TGTGCCAGCACAACGGCTTTCGACAGGAACTATGGCTACACCTTC. Translating it yields CASTTAFDRNYGYTF.

Only a few counts were recorded for this clone. V and J are TRBV7-9 and TRBJ2-1; unclear D gene. This CDR3 is built from 15 residues. Trimming cost V 5 bases and J 4 bases, with 15 bases left between them. In germline, CDR1 is SEHNR, CDR2 FQNEAQ (reference sequence). The CDR3 sequence: CASSPTTPTYNEQFF. In nucleotides, the CDR3 is TGTGCCAGCAGCCCAACGACTCCTACGTACAATGAGCAGTTCTTC.

The chain links TRBV5-4 to TRBJ2-7, with TRBD1 matching 9 bases. The germline CDR1 and CDR2 sequences are SGHNT and YYREEE (reference sequence). The CDR3 is 19 residues long. Trimming at V came to 4 bases and at J to 1 base, leaving 18 bases not matched to a gene. The CDR3 coding sequence is TGTGCCAGCAGCCCGGACCCCCGGGGGACAGGGCCTTTTTCCTACGAGCAGTACTTC. Encoded protein: CASSPDPRGTGPFSYEQYF. Complete variable domain (other parts from reference TRBV5-4 and TRBJ2-7): ETGVTQSPTHLIKTRGQQVTLRCSSQSGHNTVSWYQQALGQGPQFIFQYYREEENGRGNFPPRFSGLQFPNYSSELNVNALELDDSALYLCASSPDPRGTGPFSYEQYFGPGTRLTVT.

V usage is TRBV29-1 and J usage is TRBJ2-7; 9 nucleotides agree with TRBD2. The junction had 3 bases not matched to a gene; V was cut back by 5 bases and J by 1 base. CDR1 and CDR2 from the germline V gene are SQVTM and ANQGSEA. This CDR3 comprises 13 residues. The CDR3 sequence: CSVKSGGSYEQYF. The CDR3 DNA sequence: TGCAGCGTTAAGAGCGGGGGGTCCTACGAGCAGTACTTC.

DNA for the CDR3: TGTGCCAGCAGCCAGCGGGGACAGATGGATGGCTACACCTTC. Translation gives CASSQRGQMDGYTF. The genes are TRBV3-1 (or the pseudogene TRBV3-2) and TRBJ1-2; 7 bases align to TRBD1. Unmatched junction bases numbered 7, after V lost 3 bases and J lost 6 bases. The CDR3 has 14 residues. Per germline, CDR1 LGHDT and CDR2 YNNKEL (reference sequence).

The chain links TRBV24-1 to TRBJ2-2; D remains unclear. Trimming shortened V by 6 bases and J by 0 bases, and 7 bases separated the two germline ends. Germline values: CDR1 KGHDR, CDR2 SFDVKD. CDR3 length equals 14 residues. Here the CDR3 DNA reads TGTGCCACCAGTCCTACCGCGAACACCGGGGAGCTGTTTTTT. This sequence encodes CATSPTANTGELFF.

The V gene is TRBV9, the J gene TRBJ1-1, with D unclear. This CDR3 is 13 amino acids long. With 0 bases removed from V and 0 bases from J, the gap between germline ends came to 3 bases. Germline lookup yields CDR1 SGDLS and CDR2 YYNGEE. CDR3 sequence: CASSVVLNTEAFF. CDR3 in DNA: TGTGCCAGCAGCGTAGTCTTGAACACTGAAGCTTTCTTT.

The rearrangement joins TRBV5-1 to TRBJ1-5, with D hard to call. Trimming left V 4 bases short and J 6 bases short, with 14 bases between. The CDR3 totals 14 residues. Germline V gene sequence: CDR1 SGHRS, CDR2 YFSETQ. CDR3 DNA sequence: TGCGCCAGCAGCCCTCTCGCGGGATCTCAGCCCCAGCATTTT. Encoded protein: CASSPLAGSQPQHF.